These 31 T cell receptor beta chains came from one sample sequenced in a study of blood T cell repertoires in COVID-19. Clones were sequenced by immunoSEQ multiplex PCR, and TCRdb holds only the in-frame ones, with some missing. The sample records under 200,000 clones, around 85% being singletons. The sequencing input was peripheral blood. The receptors were gathered from a man aged 65 to 85 with active or convalescent COVID-19.

This chain joins TRBV5-1 and TRBJ2-6; 9 bases line up with TRBD1. The trim removed 3 bases at V and 0 bases at J, leaving 10 bases unmatched. The CDR3 extends over 19 amino acids. The germline CDR1 and CDR2 sequences are SGHRS and YFSETQ. The CDR3 protein is CASSSRWDRVFSGANVLTF. Written as DNA, the CDR3 is TGCGCCAGCAGCTCAAGGTGGGACAGGGTCTTCTCTGGGGCCAACGTCCTGACTTTC.

The chain uses TRBV28 and TRBJ1-4; the D is unclear. The CDR3 is 15 amino acids. Germline lookup yields CDR1 MDHEN and CDR2 SYDVKM. The V and J ends lost 3 bases and 1 base respectively, with 9 bases between them. CDR3 residues: CASSLGRVTNEKLFF. As DNA, the CDR3 is TGTGCCAGCAGTTTGGGGAGGGTAACTAATGAAAAACTGTTTTTT.

The table lists this clone with a few counts. The gene calls are TRBV30 and TRBJ1-2, with 7 bases lining up with TRBD1. With 1 base clipped from V and 5 bases from J, the junction kept 1 base outside the gene matches. The germline gives CDR1 GTSNPN, CDR2 SVGIG (reference sequence). This CDR3 contains 12 residues. This CDR3 reads CAWSGDRYGYTF. The CDR3 nucleotides read TGTGCCTGGAGTGGGGACAGATATGGCTACACCTTC. Drawing the rest from reference TRBV30 and TRBJ1-2, the complete variable domain is SQTIHQWPATLVQPVGSPLSLECTVEGTSNPNLYWYRQAAGRGLQLLFYSVGIGQISSEVPQNLSASRPQDRQFILSSKKLLLSDSGFYLCAWSGDRYGYTFGSGTRLTVV.

The J gene is TRBJ1-6, the V gene TRBV7-2, with a tentative D call TRBD1 (5 bases). Germline V gene data show CDR1 as SGHTA and CDR2 as FQGNSA. Trimming shortened V by 5 bases and J by 7 bases, and 15 bases separated the two germline ends. This CDR3 is built from 15 residues. CDR3 protein: CASSAPRGWNSPLHF. The CDR3, as DNA: TGTGCCAGCAGCGCCCCACGGGGGTGGAATTCACCCCTCCACTTT.

The chain carries TRBV4-3 and TRBJ2-7; TRBD1 matches 7 bases. J gave up 4 bases and V 1 base, and 7 bases lay outside the gene matches. This CDR3 comprises 15 residues. Germline V gene sequence: CDR1 LGHNA, CDR2 YSLEER. Here the CDR3 reads CASSQGYRGSYEQYF. Here the CDR3 DNA reads TGCGCCAGCAGCCAAGGGTACAGGGGATCATACGAGCAGTACTTC.

The chain links TRBV9 to TRBJ2-2; 14 bases fit TRBD2. The CDR3 has 17 residues. Looked up from germline, CDR1 is SGDLS and CDR2 is YYNGEE. The trim removed 4 bases at V and 4 bases at J, leaving 6 bases unmatched. CDR3 DNA: TGTGCCAGCAGCCCCGGGACTAGCGGGAGTTTCACCGGGGAGCTGTTTTTT. Translated: CASSPGTSGSFTGELFF.

This clone was seen more than once but under ten times. The chain employs TRBV9 and TRBJ1-2, with 7 bases lining up with TRBD1. The germline CDR1 and CDR2 sequences are SGDLS and YYNGEE. The V gene end was trimmed by 9 bases and the J gene end by 4 bases; junction bases not matched to a gene: 12. The CDR3 extends over 14 amino acids. The CDR3 DNA sequence: TGTGCCACCCCACCCCTACAGGGGTTCTATGGCTACACCTTC. This encodes CATPPLQGFYGYTF.

The table lists this clone with a count of one. The same CDR3 is also encoded by other DNA sequences in this sample. V and J are TRBV7-9 and TRBJ2-3, with D hard to call. CDR3 length equals 12 residues. In germline, CDR1 is SEHNR, CDR2 FQNEAQ (reference sequence). Between the trimmed V and J ends, which lost 4 bases and 2 bases, there was a span of 4 bases. DNA for the CDR3: TGTGCCAGCAGCTCTTACACAGATACGCAGTATTTT. Translation gives CASSSYTDTQYF.

The V and J genes are TRBV29-1 and TRBJ1-5; maybe TRBD1 (5 bases). CDR1 is SQVTM, CDR2 ANQGSEA, per germline. This CDR3 spans 13 amino acids. V dropped 5 bases and J dropped 3 bases, with 11 bases sitting between them. The CDR3: CSVSGGDNQPQHF. The CDR3 nucleotides are TGCAGCGTTTCGGGGGGAGACAATCAGCCCCAGCATTTT.

The rearrangement joins TRBV5-1 to TRBJ2-5; 14 bases match TRBD2. The germline gives CDR1 SGHRS, CDR2 YFSETQ. The CDR3 length is 15 residues. V shed 4 bases and J 5 bases; nucleotides not matched to a gene: 4. CDR3 bases: TGCGCCAGCAGCGACGGGACTAGCGGGGGTGAGACCCAGTACTTC. Protein: CASSDGTSGGETQYF. Drawing the rest from reference TRBV5-1 and TRBJ2-5, the complete variable domain is KAGVTQTPRYLIKTRGQQVTLSCSPISGHRSVSWYQQTPGQGLQFLFEYFSETQRNKGNFPGRFSGRQFSNSRSEMNVSTLELGDSALYLCASSDGTSGGETQYFGPGTRLLVL.

The chain couples TRBV19 to TRBJ1-6; TRBD1 matches at 7 bases. V shed 2 bases and J 8 bases; nucleotides not matched to a gene: 6. Germline lookup yields CDR1 LNHDA and CDR2 SQIVND (reference sequence). This CDR3 comprises 15 residues. The CDR3 DNA reads TGTGCCAGTAGTATAAGGACAGGTTGGGATTCACCCCTCCACTTT. Translating it yields CASSIRTGWDSPLHF.

This clone was seen repeatedly, ten times or more. This chain joins TRBV11-2 and TRBJ1-6; 9 bases match TRBD1. J lost 6 bases, V lost 6 bases, and 6 bases had no gene match. Germline V lookup: CDR1 SGHAT, CDR2 FQNNGV. This CDR3 has 15 amino acids. The CDR3 DNA sequence: TGTGCCAGCAGGAGCTACAGGGGGCTTAATTCACCCCTCCACTTT. It yields the protein CASRSYRGLNSPLHF.

This rearrangement joins TRBV6-5 to TRBJ1-2; 10 positions match TRBD1. Germline V gives CDR1 MNHEY, CDR2 SVGAGI. V shed 8 bases, J shed 8 bases, and the junction held 8 bases outside the gene matches. The CDR3 has 13 amino acids. The chain's CDR3 is CASVGDRGEGYTF. The CDR3 DNA reads as TGTGCCAGCGTAGGGGACAGGGGTGAAGGCTACACCTTC.

In this sample, this clone turned up a few times. The J gene is TRBJ1-6, the V gene TRBV5-1; 9 positions agree with TRBD1. This CDR3 spans 15 amino acids. V gave up 8 bases and J gave up 4 bases; unmatched junction bases: 7. Germline CDR1 reads SGHRS; CDR2 reads YFSETQ. Here the CDR3 DNA reads TGCGCCAGTTGTCCGGGACAGGGTTATAATTCACCCCTCCACTTT. Encoded protein: CASCPGQGYNSPLHF.

J is TRBJ2-1 and V is TRBV7-2; D not certain. This CDR3 is built from 11 residues. Germline V lookup: CDR1 SGHTA, CDR2 FQGNSA. V lost 2 bases, J lost 6 bases, and 2 bases lay in between. The DNA of the CDR3 is TGTGCCAGCAGCTTACTCAATGAGCAGTTCTTC. This codes for CASSLLNEQFF.

The chain has TRBV7-9 and TRBJ2-7; D gene ambiguous. The CDR3 loop spans 11 amino acids. Germline CDR1 is SEHNR and CDR2 is FQNEAQ (reference sequence). Deletions cut 7 bases from V and 6 bases from J, with 10 bases between. The CDR3 coding sequence is TGTGCCAGCACCCCTGCGCTCGAGCAGTACTTC. Encoded protein: CASTPALEQYF.

The gene calls are TRBV12-3 or TRBV12-4 and TRBJ1-5; possible D gene TRBD1, 5 bases. Trimming removed 4 bases from V and 5 bases from J, with 9 bases in between. This CDR3 spans 13 amino acids. The CDR3 DNA reads as TGTGCCAGCAGTTGGACACCCTATCAGCCCCAGCATTTT. This gives the protein CASSWTPYQPQHF.

Concerning this clone: The same CDR3 also results from other DNA sequences found in this sample. The chain couples TRBV9 to TRBJ2-1, with 8 bases that match TRBD2. Germline trimming cut 2 bases from V and 0 bases from J; bases unmatched to any gene: 1. This CDR3 is built from 15 residues. Looked up from germline, CDR1 is SGDLS and CDR2 is YYNGEE. CDR3 sequence reads: CASSVSGSSYNEQFF. CDR3 coding DNA: TGTGCCAGCAGCGTGAGCGGGAGCTCCTACAATGAGCAGTTCTTC.

This clone is a singleton in its sample. This sequence joins TRBV6-5 and TRBJ2-2; D possibly corresponds to TRBD1 (6 bases). Germline loops: CDR1 MNHEY, CDR2 SVGAGI. The ends were cut back, 6 bases at V and 7 bases at J, with 18 bases in the middle. This CDR3 contains 15 residues. The CDR3 DNA follows: TGTGCCAGCAGAGGTGGGCTGGGGGCGATCGGGGAGCTGTTTTTT. Residues: CASRGGLGAIGELFF.

The V and J genes are TRBV29-1 and TRBJ2-1; 10 nucleotides line up with TRBD2. The CDR3 loop spans 14 amino acids. CDR1 and CDR2 from the germline V gene are SQVTM and ANQGSEA. The junction had 4 bases not matched to a gene; V was cut back by 2 bases and J by 6 bases. The CDR3 region has the DNA TGCAGCGTTGAACCTAGCGGGAGCCCCAATGAGCAGTTCTTC. This sequence encodes CSVEPSGSPNEQFF.

This chain uses TRBV6-5 with TRBJ2-3; 7 bases map to TRBD2. V lost 0 bases and J lost 1; bases outside the gene matches: 1. The CDR3 consists of 15 residues. The germline gives CDR1 MNHEY, CDR2 SVGAGI. In DNA form, the CDR3 reads TGTGCCAGCAGTTACTCTGGGGGGGGCACAGATACGCAGTATTTT. This translates into CASSYSGGGTDTQYF.

This chain uses TRBV5-1 with TRBJ1-1, with TRBD1 as a possible D gene (6 bases). The ends were cut back, 6 bases at V and 0 bases at J, with 15 bases in the middle. The germline CDR1 and CDR2 sequences are SGHRS and YFSETQ. This CDR3 region has 15 residues. CDR3 bases: TGCGCCAGCAAGGAACAGGGAGGGTTGAACACTGAAGCTTTCTTT. Translating it yields CASKEQGGLNTEAFF. Together with reference TRBV5-1 and TRBJ1-1, the CDR3 gives the full variable domain: KAGVTQTPRYLIKTRGQQVTLSCSPISGHRSVSWYQQTPGQGLQFLFEYFSETQRNKGNFPGRFSGRQFSNSRSEMNVSTLELGDSALYLCASKEQGGLNTEAFFGQGTRLTVV.

The chain combines TRBV9 with TRBJ1-1, with D unclear. V was pared by 0 bases and J by 1 base, with 13 bases between. This CDR3 spans 16 amino acids. Germline loops: CDR1 SGDLS, CDR2 YYNGEE. DNA for the CDR3: TGTGCCAGCAGCGTAGCCCCTTTGAGCGGGAACACTGAAGCTTTCTTT. It translates to CASSVAPLSGNTEAFF. Based on the CDR3 plus reference TRBV9 and TRBJ1-1, the full variable domain is DSGVTQTPKHLITATGQRVTLRCSPRSGDLSVYWYQQSLDQGLQFLIQYYNGEERAKGNILERFSAQQFPDLHSELNLSSLELGDSALYFCASSVAPLSGNTEAFFGQGTRLTVV.

The chain joins TRBV27 to TRBJ1-2; possibly TRBD1 for D (5 bases). The V gene's germline CDR1 is MNHEY and CDR2 SMNVEV (reference sequence). V was shortened by 5 bases and J by 7 bases, with 14 bases between the two germline ends. This CDR3 has 13 residues. The CDR3 reads CASSSAGTSGYTF. CDR3 DNA: TGTGCCAGCAGTAGCGCAGGGACTTCTGGCTACACCTTC.

The chain uses TRBV5-1 and TRBJ2-2, with D maybe TRBD1 (6 bases). Trimming took 3 bases from V and 7 from J, leaving 28 bases between them. Germline CDR1 is SGHRS and CDR2 is YFSETQ. This CDR3 contains 19 residues. CDR3 nucleotide sequence: TGCGCCAGCAGCTCCCGGGACACTTTACGTCTTCGCACAGGCGGGGAGCTGTTTTTT. Amino acid sequence: CASSSRDTLRLRTGGELFF.

This chain uses TRBV5-6 with TRBJ1-5; D perhaps matches TRBD1 (5 bases). Germline loops: CDR1 SGHDT, CDR2 YYEEEE. The length of the CDR3 is 15 residues. Trimming left V 4 bases short and J 2 bases short, with 13 bases between. The CDR3 loop is CASSPGGTGNQPQHF. The CDR3 region has the DNA TGTGCCAGCAGCCCGGGGGGTACGGGCAATCAGCCCCAGCATTTT.

This clone was counted a single time. The chain has TRBV28 and TRBJ1-6, with a weak D call TRBD1 (5 bases). The CDR3 is 16 residues long. V lost 6 bases, J lost 2 bases, and 14 bases lay in between. The V gene's germline CDR1 is MDHEN and CDR2 SYDVKM. The CDR3 spells CASRPGGEAYNSPLHF. CDR3 coding DNA: TGTGCCAGCAGACCTGGGGGGGAGGCCTATAATTCACCCCTCCACTTT.

The chain combines TRBV6-2 or TRBV6-3 with TRBJ1-1; D gene ambiguous. CDR3 length: 15 residues. Between the trimmed V and J ends, which lost 6 bases and 4 bases, there was a span of 18 bases. The germline gives CDR1 MNHEY, CDR2 SVGEGT. The CDR3 bases are TGTGCCAGCAGCCCTGTAGGGTTTGGAGGCACTGAAGCTTTCTTT. It encodes CASSPVGFGGTEAFF.

This chain links TRBV5-1 with TRBJ1-5, with D possibly matching TRBD1 (6 bases). The CDR3 runs to 15 residues. From germline, CDR1 is SGHRS and CDR2 YFSETQ. V was cut by 4 bases and J by 1 base, with 12 bases left in between. CDR3 sequence: CASSPTGTSNQPQHF. The CDR3 nucleotides read TGCGCCAGCAGCCCAACCGGGACAAGCAATCAGCCCCAGCATTTT. The full variable domain, its missing parts supplied by reference TRBV5-1 and TRBJ1-5, is KAGVTQTPRYLIKTRGQQVTLSCSPISGHRSVSWYQQTPGQGLQFLFEYFSETQRNKGNFPGRFSGRQFSNSRSEMNVSTLELGDSALYLCASSPTGTSNQPQHFGDGTRLSIL.

The chain uses TRBV20-1 and TRBJ2-1, with TRBD2 matching 8 bases. CDR1 DFQATT and CDR2 SNEGSKA come from the germline V gene (reference sequence). With 3 bases clipped from V and 6 bases from J, the junction kept 7 bases outside the gene matches. This CDR3 comprises 14 residues. Here the CDR3 reads CSASVLAGPNEQFF. The CDR3 coding sequence is TGCAGTGCTAGTGTGCTAGCGGGTCCCAATGAGCAGTTCTTC.

This sequence joins TRBV10-2 and TRBJ1-1; maybe TRBD1 (6 bases). V dropped 1 base and J dropped 6 bases, with 12 bases sitting between them. Germline V lookup: CDR1 WSHSY, CDR2 SAAADI. The CDR3 sequence is 14 residues long. This CDR3 reads CASSEFEQGPEAFF. The CDR3 DNA reads as TGCGCCAGCAGTGAGTTCGAACAGGGACCTGAAGCTTTCTTT.